These 20 T cell receptor beta chains were all obtained from the same sample, sequenced in a study of T cells expressing NK-cell markers. Each CDR3 protein gets one entry in TCRdb, which reprocessed the 5' RACE reads and gives no DNA. The sample table sets out 130,000 to 150,000 distinct CDR3 sequences. The sample was blood T cells: a sorted CD56 or NKG2C T cell subset, CD4+ or CD8+ T cells, or bulk PBMC T cells (not recorded which). These receptors were taken from a man aged 18 to 30 in good health.

J is TRBJ1-1 and V is TRBV2; the TCRdb call, TRBD1, lacks DNA for checking. The CDR3 has 14 residues. Germline CDR1 reads SNHLY; CDR2 reads FYNNEI. The CDR3 loop reads CASLGSGPNTEAFF.

The chain has TRBV5-1 and TRBJ2-7; with no DNA, the TCRdb D assignment of TRBD2 cannot be verified. Germline-derived CDR1 and CDR2 are SGHRS and YFSETQ. The CDR3 runs 15 residues. CDR3 in amino acids: CASSFSGGGTYEQYF.

The chain recombines TRBV19 with TRBJ1-1; TCRdb returns TRBD1, unconfirmable since there is no DNA. This CDR3 has 14 residues. Germline CDR1 LNHDA, CDR2 SQIVND (reference sequence). This CDR3 is CASSIGQGGTEAFF. Combining the CDR3 with reference TRBV19 and TRBJ1-1 gives the whole variable domain DGGITQSPKYLFRKEGQNVTLSCEQNLNHDAMYWYRQDPGQGLRLIYYSQIVNDFQKGDIAEGYSVSREKKESFPLTVTSAQKNPTAFYLCASSIGQGGTEAFFGQGTRLTVV.

V is TRBV19 and J is TRBJ2-2; the D gene TCRdb calls, TRBD2, cannot be checked with no DNA. Germline V lookup: CDR1 LNHDA, CDR2 SQIVND (reference sequence). CDR3 size: 17 residues. The CDR3 here is CASSPGGGYSATGELFF.

The V call is TRBV19, the J call TRBJ2-2; the TCRdb call, TRBD2, lacks DNA for checking. Germline CDR1 and CDR2: LNHDA and SQIVND (reference sequence). CDR3 size: 15 residues. The CDR3 is CARGRYTSVPGELFF.

This rearrangement joins TRBV12-3 or TRBV12-4 to TRBJ2-1. CDR3 length: 15 amino acids. CDR3 protein: CASSLVSDWNNEQFF.

The V call is TRBV7-9, the J call TRBJ2-7; TCRdb returns TRBD2, unconfirmable since there is no DNA. Germline values: CDR1 SEHNR, CDR2 FQNEAQ (reference sequence). The CDR3 sequence is 12 residues long. The CDR3 is CASSKSGYEQYF. Supplemented by reference TRBV7-9 and TRBJ2-7, the full variable domain reads DTGVSQNPRHKITKRGQNVTFRCDPISEHNRLYWYRQTLGQGPEFLTYFQNEAQLEKSRLLSDRFSAERPKGSFSTLEIQRTEQGDSAMYLCASSKSGYEQYFGPGTRLTVT.

The genes are TRBV11-2 and TRBJ2-1; TCRdb selects TRBD2, and the lack of DNA leaves this call unchecked. CDR3 length: 13 amino acids. Germline V CDR1 and CDR2: SGHAT, FQNNGV. CDR3 residues: CASRISGRHEQFF.

V usage is TRBV7-2 and J usage is TRBJ2-2; TCRdb's assignment of TRBD1 cannot be checked, as there is no DNA. Germline CDR1 reads SGHTA; CDR2 reads FQGNSA. The CDR3 has 14 residues. The chain's CDR3 is CASSLGGTGRELFF. Using reference TRBV7-2 and TRBJ2-2 for the parts outside the CDR3, the full variable domain is GAGVSQSPSNKVTEKGKDVELRCDPISGHTALYWYRQSLGQGLEFLIYFQGNSAPDKSGLPSDRFSAERTGGSVSTLTIQRTQQEDSAVYLCASSLGGTGRELFFGEGSRLTVL.

V gene TRBV29-1 combines with J gene TRBJ2-1. The CDR3 contains 14 residues. Germline V lookup: CDR1 SQVTM, CDR2 ANQGSEA. CDR3 protein: CSAHPHSSYNEQFF.

The chain joins TRBV4-1 to TRBJ2-2. The CDR3 consists of 15 residues. CDR1 is MGHRA, CDR2 YSYEKL, per germline. CDR3 loop: CASSQDKSFTGELFF.

The chain carries TRBV12-3 or TRBV12-4 and TRBJ1-4; lacking DNA, the TRBD1 call made by TCRdb goes unchecked. The CDR3 is 16 residues long. This CDR3 is CASSRSRLGINEKLFF.

The V and J genes are TRBV5-1 and TRBJ2-7; with no DNA, the TCRdb D assignment of TRBD1 cannot be verified. Germline values: CDR1 SGHRS, CDR2 YFSETQ. CDR3 length equals 15 residues. CDR3 in amino acids: CASSLGTGSKYEQYF.

This chain joins TRBV6-5 and TRBJ2-2; the TCRdb call, TRBD2, lacks DNA for checking. Germline CDR1 is MNHEY and CDR2 is SVGAGI. The CDR3 covers 17 residues. The CDR3 here is CASSFWPGTSDTGELFF.

The gene calls are TRBV27 and TRBJ1-2; the D gene TCRdb calls, TRBD1, cannot be checked with no DNA. The CDR3 length is 15 residues. Germline CDR1 reads MNHEY; CDR2 reads SMNVEV (reference sequence). This CDR3 reads CASSSVTGDNYGYTF.

V is TRBV7-8 and J is TRBJ1-1; with no DNA, the TCRdb D assignment of TRBD1 cannot be verified. This CDR3 has 14 amino acids. Per germline, CDR1 SGHVS and CDR2 FQNEAQ. The CDR3 sequence: CASRPGGAGTEAFF.

The chain has TRBV12-3 or TRBV12-4 and TRBJ2-3. The CDR3 length is 12 residues. CDR3 region: CASGRSTDTQYF.

The chain combines TRBV18 with TRBJ1-3; TCRdb outputs TRBD1, but without DNA this stays unchecked. The germline gives CDR1 KGHSH, CDR2 LQKENI. This CDR3 comprises 14 residues. The CDR3: CASSPPSGLNTIYF. The full variable domain, its missing parts supplied by reference TRBV18 and TRBJ1-3, is NAGVMQNPRHLVRRRGQEARLRCSPMKGHSHVYWYRQLPEEGLKFMVYLQKENIIDESGMPKERFSAEFPKEGPSILRIQQVVRGDSAAYFCASSPPSGLNTIYFGEGSWLTVV.

J is TRBJ2-3 and V is TRBV6-5; TCRdb proposes TRBD1, but this gene call is untestable without DNA. This CDR3 contains 16 residues. The germline V gene encodes CDR1 MNHEY and CDR2 SVGAGI. Here the CDR3 reads CASSYGGRQLQDTQYF.

The genes are TRBV19 and TRBJ1-1; TCRdb's assignment of TRBD1 cannot be checked, as there is no DNA. The CDR3 runs 14 residues. Germline V gives CDR1 LNHDA, CDR2 SQIVND (reference sequence). The CDR3 sequence: CASSILSRGTEAFF.